Detailed here is one T cell receptor beta chain. Its specificity is not known. V shed 1 base and J shed 0 bases, with 14 bases lying between them. This CDR3 has 17 amino acids. Per germline, CDR1 LNHDA and CDR2 SQIVND (reference sequence). These data originate in a study of shared clonotypes between healthy human individuals. Terminally differentiated effector memory CD45RA+ cells were excluded from the naive CD8 cells, which were CD45RO-negative and positively selected for CCR7. Study observations and caveats: Researchers found naive subsets generally carried larger estimated richness than memory subsets. Clonotypes which were not shared had lower generation probabilities than clonotypes that all four donors shared. Represented diversity (both genetic and exposure-history) was limited by the small number of donors.

The method was immunoSEQ multiplex PCR; TCRdb's version includes in-frame clones alone and lacks a portion of them. The profile covers around 2,100,000 clones, with about 94% appearing a single time and more than 0.9% taken by the ten largest. Sequenced input: naive CD8+ T cells sorted from blood. The sequence came from a man between 18 and 29 years old in good health. The V gene is TRBV19, the J gene TRBJ2-3; D remains unclear. This CDR3 is CASSIGPAGTSTDTQYF. As DNA, the CDR3 is TGTGCCAGTAGTATAGGGCCAGCTGGAACTAGCACAGATACGCAGTATTTT. The full variable domain, rest sourced from reference TRBV19 and TRBJ2-3, is DGGITQSPKYLFRKEGQNVTLSCEQNLNHDAMYWYRQDPGQGLRLIYYSQIVNDFQKGDIAEGYSVSREKKESFPLTVTSAQKNPTAFYLCASSIGPAGTSTDTQYFGPGTRLTVL.